This is a list of T cell receptor beta chains from one sample in a study of T cell responses to AZD1222 COVID-19 vaccine. Using immunoSEQ multiplex PCR, the repertoire was profiled, and TCRdb retains in-frame clones only, with some absent. Of 150,000 to 200,000 clones in the sample, over 75% were seen once. The input for sequencing was peripheral blood, taken on day 0 of AZD1222 vaccination. Source of these receptors: an adult in good health. CDR3s include the opening cysteine and the closing phenylalanine or tryptophan. A D gene is named only where the DNA matches it firmly. Rows give clone size only sometimes, using once, few, many, or a class for an expanded clone.

d_call j_call v_call clone_size cdr3_nt cdr3_aa
- TRBJ1-4 TRBV11-2 - TGTGCCAGCAGCGAAAACAGTGCAACTAATGAAAAACTGTTTTTT CASSENSATNEKLFF
TRBD1 TRBJ2-3 TRBV10-3 - TGTGCCATCAGTGAGGGGACAGCCCGGTCTAGCACAGATACGCAGTATTTT CAISEGTARSSTDTQYF
TRBD1 TRBJ1-6 TRBV4-1 - TGCGCCAGCAGCCAAGTGCGGACAGGCGGATCACCCCTCCACTTT CASSQVRTGGSPLHF
- TRBJ2-7 TRBV7-9 - TGTGCCAGCAGCTCCTCGACAGGTATCTCCTACGAGCAGTACTTC CASSSSTGISYEQYF
TRBD2 TRBJ2-4 TRBV19 once TGTGCCAGTGCGGTAGCGGGGGTTTGGATCATTCAGTACTTC CASAVAGVWIIQYF
TRBD2 TRBJ2-2 TRBV29-1 - TGCAGCGTTGAGAGTTTTGAGGCTAGCGGGGGGCTTCACACCGGGGAGCTGTTTTTT CSVESFEASGGLHTGELFF
TRBD1 TRBJ1-1 TRBV30 once TGTGCCTGGACTAGACAGGGAGGTTATACTGAAGCTTTCTTT CAWTRQGGYTEAFF
- TRBJ2-3 TRBV5-1 once TGCGCCAGCAGCTTGGGGGGGGCGCTGGGAGATACGCAGTATTTT CASSLGGALGDTQYF
- TRBJ1-6 TRBV7-9 few TGTGCCAGCAGCCTAACCCCCGGTTCACCCCTCCACTTT CASSLTPGSPLHF
- TRBJ2-1 TRBV5-1 - TGCGCCAGCAGTCCGGGCCGTCCCAATGAGCAGTTCTTC CASSPGRPNEQFF
- TRBJ1-3 TRBV12-2 once TGTGCAAGTCCCCTGCCCGGACGGTTTTGGCCCTTCTCTGGAAACACCATATATTTT CASPLPGRFWPFSGNTIYF
- TRBJ2-6 TRBV5-1 once TGCGCCAGCAGCTCAGACCCTCCAAGTTACTCTGGGGCCAACGTCCTGACTTTC CASSSDPPSYSGANVLTF
- TRBJ1-1 TRBV7-6 - TGTGCCAGCAGCTTAGGATCGCAGGGAAGCTCTGAAGCTTTCTTT CASSLGSQGSSEAFF
TRBD2 TRBJ2-1 TRBV10-2 many TGCGCCACAACCGGGACTAGCAACAATGAGCAGTTCTTC CATTGTSNNEQFF
TRBD2 TRBJ2-1 TRBV5-1 - TGCGCCAGCAGCTCCGCTAGCGGGGGCGCTTACAATGAGCAGTTCTTC CASSSASGGAYNEQFF
TRBD2 TRBJ2-5 TRBV19 - TGTGCCAGTAGTATAGCTAGCGGGGGGGTCTCGGAGACCCAGTACTTC CASSIASGGVSETQYF
- TRBJ1-1 TRBV3-1/TRBV3-2 - TGTGCCAGCAGCCAAGTACCCGGGGTGACTGAAGCTTTCTTT CASSQVPGVTEAFF
- TRBJ2-7 TRBV21-1 - TGTGCCAGCAGCAGGCAGACTAGGACGGATGAGCAGTACTTC CASSRQTRTDEQYF
- TRBJ1-2 TRBV18 - TGTGCCAGCTCACGGACAGAGGATGGCTACACCTTC CASSRTEDGYTF
- TRBJ1-3 TRBV6-5 - TGTGCCAGCACCAGCTCTGGAAACACCATATATTTT CASTSSGNTIYF
- TRBJ1-4 TRBV2 - TGTGCCAGCAGTGAAGGTTGGTCAGGGAATGAAAAACTGTTTTTT CASSEGWSGNEKLFF
TRBD1 TRBJ1-2 TRBV28 once TGTGCCAGCGGAATACACAGGGGCAACTATGGCTACACCTTC CASGIHRGNYGYTF
- TRBJ2-5 TRBV27 - TGTGCCAGCAGTTTTCAGGGGGGGATTTTAGAGACCCAGTACTTC CASSFQGGILETQYF
TRBD2 TRBJ2-3 TRBV6-5 - TGTGCCAGCAGTTACTCGACTAGCGGGGGGGCGAATACGCAGTATTTT CASSYSTSGGANTQYF
- TRBJ2-7 TRBV9 - TGTGCCAGCAGCGTAGCCGCACCTCCGGTGGAGCAGTACTTC CASSVAAPPVEQYF
TRBD2 TRBJ2-5 TRBV2 - TGTGCCAGCAGTGACCCGACTAGCAGCTACCAAGAGACCCAGTACTTC CASSDPTSSYQETQYF
- TRBJ1-4 TRBV20-1 - TGCAGTGCTAGTAAGAAAACAACTAATGAAAAACTGTTTTTT CSASKKTTNEKLFF
- TRBJ1-3 TRBV9 - TGTGCCAGCAGCGTAGAAACAGAAAGAAACACCATATATTTT CASSVETERNTIYF
TRBD2 TRBJ2-5 TRBV4-2 - TGTGCCAGCAGCCAAGGCGCGGGGGGTAAAGAGACCCAGTACTTC CASSQGAGGKETQYF
- TRBJ1-5 TRBV7-2 - TGTGCCAGCAGCTTACGCCTGGACAATCAGCCCCAGCATTTT CASSLRLDNQPQHF
TRBD1 TRBJ1-2 TRBV9 - TGTGCCAGCAGGGGCTCCGGGACAGCCAACTATGGCTACACCTTC CASRGSGTANYGYTF
TRBD1 TRBJ2-3 TRBV6-5 - TGTGCCAGCAGTTACTGGGACAGGGGTGTAACAGATACGCAGTATTTT CASSYWDRGVTDTQYF
- TRBJ2-7 TRBV12-3/TRBV12-4 - TGTGCCAGCAGTTTAGCCAGGGGCGAGCAGTACTTC CASSLARGEQYF
- TRBJ2-7 TRBV6-2/TRBV6-3 - TGTGCCAGCAGTTACCCCGGCATCTACTACGAGCAGTACTTC CASSYPGIYYEQYF
- TRBJ2-7 TRBV7-9 - TGTGCCAGCAGCCGCACCGTCTACTCTGATACTTACGAGCAGTACTTC CASSRTVYSDTYEQYF
- TRBJ2-5 TRBV7-3 - TGTGCCAGCAGCTTAACAGGGGCGGAGGAGACCCAGTACTTC CASSLTGAEETQYF
TRBD2 TRBJ2-4 TRBV3-1/TRBV3-2 - TGTGCCAGCAGCCCCGCTCGGGCGGGGGGGCCGAACATTCAGTACTTC CASSPARAGGPNIQYF
- TRBJ1-1 TRBV11-2 - TGTGCCAGCAGCGATTTCAGGGTATCCATGAACACTGAAGCTTTCTTT CASSDFRVSMNTEAFF
- TRBJ2-7 TRBV28 - TGTGCCAGCAGGGAAGGGTCCAGCTCATATCGTTCCTACGAGCAGTACTTC CASREGSSSYRSYEQYF
TRBD2 TRBJ2-5 TRBV27 once TGTGCCAGCAGTTCCATAGCGGGGGGGGACAAAGAGACCCAGTACTTC CASSSIAGGDKETQYF
TRBD1 TRBJ1-1 TRBV6-5 - TGTGCCAGCATACAGGGGGCGCGGGAGACTGAAGCTTTCTTT CASIQGARETEAFF
- TRBJ2-2 TRBV19 - TGTGCCAGTACCAATAAAAACACCGGGGAGCTGTTTTTT CASTNKNTGELFF
- TRBJ2-3 TRBV4-1 - TGCGCCAGCAGCCAAGGATTGCTGGGGGCAGATACGCAGTATTTT CASSQGLLGADTQYF
- TRBJ1-5 TRBV6-6 - TGTGCCAGCAGTACTCAAACCCAGGGAAATCAGCCCCAGCATTTT CASSTQTQGNQPQHF
- TRBJ2-3 TRBV2 - TGTGCCAGCAGTGAAGCTCACCCGGACTCAGGGAGCACAGATACGCAGTATTTT CASSEAHPDSGSTDTQYF
TRBD1 TRBJ1-4 TRBV5-4 - TGTGCCAGCAGCGGACAGGGGTTACCTAATGAAAAACTGTTTTTT CASSGQGLPNEKLFF